What follows are 4 T cell receptor beta chains derived from one specimen sequenced in a study of early T cells in non-severe SARS-CoV-2 infection. Via MiXCR, TCRdb re-called the 5' RACE reads, giving one row per CDR3 protein. The sample has roughly 23,000 distinct CDR3 sequences; 3.5% to 4.5% are singletons. What was sequenced was whole blood. These receptors all come from an adult who was a healthcare worker with PCR-confirmed SARS-CoV-2 infection or an uninfected control (not recorded which).

By sample fraction, this clonotype is medium-sized (0.01 to 0.1%). The chain couples TRBV12-3 or TRBV12-4 to TRBJ1-5; D is possibly TRBD1 (5 bases). The CDR3 has 17 residues. The ends were cut back, 4 bases at V and 2 bases at J, with 18 bases in the middle. The CDR3 nucleotides read TGTGCCAGCAGTTCGGACACGGGTGTCGAGGGCAATCAGCCCCAGCATTTT. Amino acid sequence: CASSSDTGVEGNQPQHF.

In its sample, this clonotype was seen many times. The V and J genes are TRBV11-2 and TRBJ2-1; 8 bases fit TRBD1. Per the germline V gene, CDR1 is SGHAT and CDR2 is FQNNGV. The V gene end was trimmed by 5 bases and the J gene end by 4 bases; junction bases not matched to a gene: 7. CDR3 length: 15 amino acids. CDR3 amino acids: CASSLDRGGYNEQFF. The CDR3 coding sequence is TGTGCCAGCAGCCTCGACAGGGGAGGATACAATGAGCAGTTCTTC.

This clonotype was recorded many times. The chain has TRBV10-3 and TRBJ1-1; 9 bases fit TRBD1. V shed 11 bases and J 0 bases; nucleotides not matched to a gene: 4. This CDR3 spans 13 amino acids. The germline V gene has CDR1 ENHRY and CDR2 SYGVKD. The CDR3 sequence is CAVRDRVNTEAFF. The CDR3 DNA reads TGTGCCGTCCGGGACAGGGTGAACACTGAAGCTTTCTTT.

This clonotype occurred many times. The V gene is TRBV7-3, the J gene TRBJ1-4, with no clear D. Trimming took off 1 base at V and 2 bases at J, with 11 bases between the two ends. Germline loops: CDR1 SGHTA, CDR2 FQGTGA. There are 16 residues in the CDR3. CDR3 loop: CASSLNSGGTNEKLFF. For the CDR3, the DNA is TGTGCCAGCAGCTTAAACAGCGGTGGGACTAATGAAAAACTGTTTTTT.